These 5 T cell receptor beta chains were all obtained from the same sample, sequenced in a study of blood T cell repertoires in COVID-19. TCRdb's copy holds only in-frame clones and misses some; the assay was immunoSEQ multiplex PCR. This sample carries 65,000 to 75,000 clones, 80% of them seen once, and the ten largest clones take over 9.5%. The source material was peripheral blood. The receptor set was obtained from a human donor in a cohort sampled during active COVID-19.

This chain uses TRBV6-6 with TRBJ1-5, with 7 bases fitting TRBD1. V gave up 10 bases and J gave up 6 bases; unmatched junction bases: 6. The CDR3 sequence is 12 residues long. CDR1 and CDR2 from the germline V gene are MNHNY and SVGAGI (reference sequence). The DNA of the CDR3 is TGTGCCACAACAGGGGAAGGTCAGCCCCAGCATTTT. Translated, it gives CATTGEGQPQHF.

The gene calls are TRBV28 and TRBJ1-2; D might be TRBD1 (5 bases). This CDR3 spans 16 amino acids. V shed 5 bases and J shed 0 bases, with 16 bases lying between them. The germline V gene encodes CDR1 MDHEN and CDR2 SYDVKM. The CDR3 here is CASSPRGGSANYGYTF. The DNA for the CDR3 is TGTGCCAGCAGTCCTCGGGGGGGGTCGGCTAACTATGGCTACACCTTC.

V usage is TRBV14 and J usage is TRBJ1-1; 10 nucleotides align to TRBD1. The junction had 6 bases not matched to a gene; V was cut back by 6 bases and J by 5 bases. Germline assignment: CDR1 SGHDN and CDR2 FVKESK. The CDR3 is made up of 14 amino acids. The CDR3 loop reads CASRLGTGATEAFF. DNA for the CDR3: TGTGCCAGCAGACTAGGGACAGGGGCTACTGAAGCTTTCTTT.

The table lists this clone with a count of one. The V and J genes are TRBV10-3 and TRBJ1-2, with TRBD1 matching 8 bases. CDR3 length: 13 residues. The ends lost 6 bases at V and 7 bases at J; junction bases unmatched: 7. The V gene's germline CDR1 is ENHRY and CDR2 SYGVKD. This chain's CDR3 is CAISSTGTGGYTF. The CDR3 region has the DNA TGTGCCATCAGCTCCACCGGGACAGGTGGCTACACCTTC.

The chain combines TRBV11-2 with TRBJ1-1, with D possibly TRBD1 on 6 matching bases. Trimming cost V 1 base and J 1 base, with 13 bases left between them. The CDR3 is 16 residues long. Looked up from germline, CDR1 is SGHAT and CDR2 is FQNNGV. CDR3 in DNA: TGTGCCAGCAGCTTAGGTTTCACAGGGCAGAACACTGAAGCTTTCTTT. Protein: CASSLGFTGQNTEAFF.